The rows below give T cell receptor beta chains drawn from one sample of a study of sequential checkpoint blockade in melanoma. Generated by immunoSEQ multiplex PCR, the TCRdb table keeps only in-frame clones and is missing some. The sample holds roughly 8,400 clones; about 68% are singletons and the top ten take about 18%. Material: CD8+ T cells sorted from blood (inferred from file names), obtained from a patient given nivolumab and ipilimumab in sequence. These receptors came from a human donor with melanoma. The CDR3 runs from the conserved cysteine through the conserved F or W. The order of the fields is J gene, clone size, V gene, D gene, CDR3 DNA, CDR3 protein. D genes are given only for firm matches. Where a row states a size, it is once, few, many or the class of an expanded clone; other rows omit it.

J: TRBJ1-3
size: .
V: TRBV9
D: TRBD1
DNA: TGTGCCAGCAGCGTTGGGACAGCCTCTGGAAACACCATATATTTT
CDR3: CASSVGTASGNTIYF

J: TRBJ2-1
size: .
V: TRBV28
D: .
DNA: TGTGCCAGCAGTTTATTACTAGCAGACAATGAGCAGTTCTTC
CDR3: CASSLLLADNEQFF

J: TRBJ1-2
size: large
V: TRBV7-9
D: TRBD1
DNA: TGTGCCAGCAGCCCGGGACAGGGGGAGAGCTACACCTTC
CDR3: CASSPGQGESYTF

J: TRBJ1-5
size: .
V: TRBV4-1
D: TRBD1
DNA: TGCGCCAGCAGCCAAGGAGCGGACAGGGTTGGTCAGCCCCAGCATTTT
CDR3: CASSQGADRVGQPQHF

J: TRBJ2-1
size: .
V: TRBV19
D: TRBD2
DNA: TGTGCCAGTAGTATTGGGGGGGACTACAATGAGCAGTTCTTC
CDR3: CASSIGGDYNEQFF

J: TRBJ2-1
size: .
V: TRBV6-5
D: TRBD2
DNA: TGTGCCAGCAGTCATCCGGGAGGGGGGGATGAGCAGTTCTTC
CDR3: CASSHPGGGDEQFF

J: TRBJ1-4
size: .
V: TRBV27
D: .
DNA: TGTGCCAGCAGTCCCACTGGAGGAACTTTAACTAATGAAAAACTGTTTTTT
CDR3: CASSPTGGTLTNEKLFF

J: TRBJ1-1
size: once
V: TRBV28
D: .
DNA: TGTGCCAGCAGACGACTTGGGACTGAAGCTTTCTTT
CDR3: CASRRLGTEAFF

J: TRBJ1-5
size: .
V: TRBV4-3
D: .
DNA: TGCGCCAGCAGCCAAGATGGGGGGAGGAATCAGCCCCAGCATTTT
CDR3: CASSQDGGRNQPQHF

J: TRBJ2-7
size: .
V: TRBV11-1
D: .
DNA: TGTGCCAGCAGCGAAACAGGCTACGAGCAGTACTTC
CDR3: CASSETGYEQYF

J: TRBJ2-7
size: .
V: TRBV4-2
D: TRBD1
DNA: TGTGCCAGCAGCTGGACAGGGGGCCCCGAGCAGTACTTC
CDR3: CASSWTGGPEQYF

J: TRBJ1-4
size: .
V: TRBV29-1
D: .
DNA: TGCAGCGTTGGGTCGGGGAGAGGCGAAAAACTGTTTTTT
CDR3: CSVGSGRGEKLFF

J: TRBJ2-7
size: .
V: TRBV4-3
D: TRBD2
DNA: TGCGCCAGCAGCCAAGTCGGGAGGGCCTACGAGCAGTACTTC
CDR3: CASSQVGRAYEQYF

J: TRBJ2-1
size: few
V: TRBV7-2
D: TRBD2
DNA: TGTGCCAGCAGCCTGGGCGGGGGGGCCTACAATGAGCAGTTCTTC
CDR3: CASSLGGGAYNEQFF

J: TRBJ1-1
size: .
V: TRBV29-1
D: TRBD1
DNA: TGCAGCCTCCCAAAGGGGACAGCCCTGAACACTGAAGCTTTCTTT
CDR3: CSLPKGTALNTEAFF

J: TRBJ2-1
size: .
V: TRBV27
D: TRBD2
DNA: TGTGCCAGCAGTTTAACACTAGCGGGGTACAATGAGCAGTTCTTC
CDR3: CASSLTLAGYNEQFF

J: TRBJ2-1
size: once
V: TRBV6-4
D: TRBD2
DNA: TGTGCCAGCAGTGACGGGACTAGCGGGGGGTTGCTGTTCTTC
CDR3: CASSDGTSGGLLFF

J: TRBJ2-1
size: few
V: TRBV6-5
D: .
DNA: TGTGCCAGCAGTTTGGACTCCCTAAATGAGCAGTTCTTC
CDR3: CASSLDSLNEQFF

J: TRBJ1-2
size: .
V: TRBV15
D: .
DNA: TGTGCCACCAGCAGCTCCCCTAGCGGGAGGCCCTATGGCTACACCTTC
CDR3: CATSSSPSGRPYGYTF

J: TRBJ2-1
size: .
V: TRBV6-5
D: TRBD2
DNA: TGTGCCAGCAGTTACGGGACTAGCGGGGGTGAGCAGTTCTTC
CDR3: CASSYGTSGGEQFF

J: TRBJ2-7
size: .
V: TRBV27
D: .
DNA: TGTGCCAGCAGTTTAGGGCCCAACTACGAGCAGTACTTC
CDR3: CASSLGPNYEQYF

J: TRBJ2-5
size: .
V: TRBV7-6
D: TRBD1
DNA: TGTGCCAGCAAGAGAGGGAAAGAACAGGGGGCGGAAGAGACCCAGTACTTC
CDR3: CASKRGKEQGAEETQYF

J: TRBJ2-1
size: .
V: TRBV27
D: TRBD2
DNA: TGTGCCAGCAAATCTAGCGGGGGGGCCAATGAGCAGTTCTTC
CDR3: CASKSSGGANEQFF

J: TRBJ1-1
size: .
V: TRBV6-4
D: TRBD1
DNA: TGTGCCAGCAGTGCTCGGGGACAGGGAGTTACTGAAGCTTTCTTT
CDR3: CASSARGQGVTEAFF

J: TRBJ2-2
size: .
V: TRBV7-9
D: TRBD1
DNA: TGTGCCAGCAGAGACTACCATGGACAGGGTGGGACCGGGGAGCTGTTTTTT
CDR3: CASRDYHGQGGTGELFF

J: TRBJ2-2
size: .
V: TRBV11-3
D: TRBD2
DNA: TGTGCCAGCAGCTTGCCGACTAGCGGGGACACCGGGGAGCTGTTTTTT
CDR3: CASSLPTSGDTGELFF

J: TRBJ1-2
size: .
V: TRBV19
D: .
DNA: TGTGCCAGTACCATCGGGGGAATTAACTATGGCTACACCTTC
CDR3: CASTIGGINYGYTF

J: TRBJ2-7
size: .
V: TRBV7-2
D: TRBD2
DNA: TGTGCCAGCAGCTTATTTAGCGGGAGAGCAGTAAGAGACGAGCAGTACTTC
CDR3: CASSLFSGRAVRDEQYF

J: TRBJ2-3
size: .
V: TRBV7-9
D: .
DNA: TGTGCCAGCAGCTTAGTACCGGGGGGCACAGATACGCAGTATTTT
CDR3: CASSLVPGGTDTQYF

J: TRBJ1-2
size: .
V: TRBV4-3
D: TRBD1
DNA: TGCGCCAGCAGCCAGAACAGGGGGCTCGATGGCTACACCTTC
CDR3: CASSQNRGLDGYTF

J: TRBJ1-6
size: .
V: TRBV6-1
D: .
DNA: TGTGCCAGCAGTTTTGGGACACCTGTTAGATCCCTCCACTTT
CDR3: CASSFGTPVRSLHF

J: TRBJ2-7
size: few
V: TRBV29-1
D: TRBD1
DNA: TGCAGCGTTGCCCCGGGACAGGACCTTTACGAGCAGTACTTC
CDR3: CSVAPGQDLYEQYF

J: TRBJ1-5
size: .
V: TRBV6-1
D: .
DNA: TGTGCCAGCAGTGAAGATGAGGGAAGAGGCAATCAGCCCCAGCATTTT
CDR3: CASSEDEGRGNQPQHF

J: TRBJ2-1
size: .
V: TRBV6-5
D: TRBD1
DNA: TGTGTCAGCAGTTACGGGACAGGGGGCTACAATGAGCAGTTCTTC
CDR3: CVSSYGTGGYNEQFF

J: TRBJ2-7
size: once
V: TRBV7-9
D: TRBD1
DNA: TGTGCCAGCAGCTTAGTTCGGACAGGGCCCTACGAGCAGTACTTC
CDR3: CASSLVRTGPYEQYF

J: TRBJ1-5
size: .
V: TRBV5-5
D: TRBD1
DNA: TGTGCCAGCAGCTTGGTGGGACAGGGATCCAGTCAGCCCCAGCATTTT
CDR3: CASSLVGQGSSQPQHF

J: TRBJ1-1
size: .
V: TRBV4-1
D: .
DNA: TGCGCCAGCAGCCAAGGACTTTCGAACACTGAAGCTTTCTTT
CDR3: CASSQGLSNTEAFF

J: TRBJ1-1
size: .
V: TRBV6-6
D: .
DNA: TGTGCCAGCGCACAGAGGAACACTGAAGCTTTCTTT
CDR3: CASAQRNTEAFF

J: TRBJ2-3
size: few
V: TRBV4-1
D: TRBD2
DNA: TGTGCCAGCAGCCAAGATCTGCGGGGGGGCCCCGATACGCAGTATTTT
CDR3: CASSQDLRGGPDTQYF

J: TRBJ1-2
size: .
V: TRBV27
D: TRBD1
DNA: TGTGCCAGCAGTCCCTCGACAGGGATCTATGGCTACACCTTC
CDR3: CASSPSTGIYGYTF

J: TRBJ2-2
size: .
V: TRBV7-6
D: .
DNA: TGTGCCAGCACTCGGGGGACCAACACCGGGGAGCTGTTTTTT
CDR3: CASTRGTNTGELFF

J: TRBJ2-5
size: few
V: TRBV5-5
D: TRBD2
DNA: TGTGCCAGCAGCCAAGATTCTGGTAGCGGGGGTGAGACCCAGTACTTC
CDR3: CASSQDSGSGGETQYF

J: TRBJ2-5
size: .
V: TRBV29-1
D: TRBD1
DNA: TGCAGCGTTGAAGAACAGGGGCTATCGGAGACCCAGTACTTC
CDR3: CSVEEQGLSETQYF

J: TRBJ2-7
size: .
V: TRBV7-2
D: TRBD1
DNA: TGCGCCAGCAGCCAAGAAGGGCAGGGGGCGACATCCTACGAGCAGTACTTC
CDR3: CASSQEGQGATSYEQYF

J: TRBJ2-3
size: .
V: TRBV6-1
D: TRBD2
DNA: TGTGCCAGCAGTGACCTGCCTAGCGGCTTCACAGATACGCAGTATTTT
CDR3: CASSDLPSGFTDTQYF

J: TRBJ1-2
size: once
V: TRBV29-1
D: TRBD1
DNA: TGCAGCGTTGGAGGGGGACAGGGGGCGGATGGCTACACCTTC
CDR3: CSVGGGQGADGYTF

J: TRBJ2-1
size: .
V: TRBV30
D: TRBD2
DNA: TGTGCCTGGAGTTTTAGCGGGAGGGCGATTGAGCAGTTCTTC
CDR3: CAWSFSGRAIEQFF

J: TRBJ1-2
size: .
V: TRBV6-5
D: .
DNA: TGTGCCAGCACCCCCGGAGGGTTCCTCTATGGCTACACCTTC
CDR3: CASTPGGFLYGYTF

J: TRBJ2-7
size: .
V: TRBV6-4
D: TRBD2
DNA: TGTGCCAGCAGTGGGACTAGCGGGTGGGGCTACGAGCAGTACTTC
CDR3: CASSGTSGWGYEQYF

J: TRBJ1-6
size: .
V: TRBV11-3
D: .
DNA: TGTGCCAGCAGCTTAGAGCAGGGGAGGGATTCACCCCTCCACTTT
CDR3: CASSLEQGRDSPLHF

J: TRBJ1-2
size: .
V: TRBV10-3
D: TRBD1
DNA: TGTGCCATCAGGCCGGGACAGACTTTTAACTATGGCTACACCTTC
CDR3: CAIRPGQTFNYGYTF

J: TRBJ2-2
size: few
V: TRBV30
D: TRBD1
DNA: TGTGCCTGGAGTGACGCGCAAACAGGGGCCGGGGAGCTGTTTTTT
CDR3: CAWSDAQTGAGELFF

J: TRBJ2-5
size: .
V: TRBV29-1
D: TRBD2
DNA: TGCAGCGTTGAAGATCTTGCAGCGGGGGGGCAAGAGACCCAGTACTTC
CDR3: CSVEDLAAGGQETQYF

J: TRBJ1-1
size: .
V: TRBV6-5
D: TRBD1
DNA: TGTGCCAGCATTCCTGGACAGGGTGTTACTGAAGCTTTCTTT
CDR3: CASIPGQGVTEAFF